A single sample gave rise to the 2 T cell receptor beta chains below, sequenced in a study of blood T cells in healthy people across ages. Sample-barcoded 5' priming and a J-beta primer mix drove a second PCR of roughly 7 to 11 cycles. TCRdb re-called the 5' RACE reads through MiXCR, storing one row per CDR3 protein. The top ten hold less than 0.85% of the sample, which has some 1,000,000 distinct CDR3 sequences, around 27% seen once. This same sample was also part of a study on T cells of mothers and their children.

The sample was blood. The receptors were sampled from a girl aged 2 to 9 in good health.

CDR3 bases: TGTGCCAGCAGACCCCTCCCGGGACTCCCGGACGAGCAGTACTTC. Protein: CASRPLPGLPDEQYF. V usage is TRBV27 and J usage is TRBJ2-7; D is possibly TRBD2 (6 bases). Germline assignment: CDR1 MNHEY and CDR2 SMNVEV (reference sequence). Trimming removed 6 bases at V and 5 bases at J, with 20 bases between. There are 15 residues in the CDR3.

The gene calls are TRBV12-3 or TRBV12-4 and TRBJ2-5; TRBD2 matches 11 bases. The V segment lost 6 bases and the J segment 3 bases; nucleotides outside the gene matches: 6. The CDR3 runs 15 residues. CDR3 loop: CASRRAGLAEETQYF. CDR3 DNA sequence: TGTGCCAGCAGGCGAGCGGGACTAGCGGAAGAGACCCAGTACTTC.